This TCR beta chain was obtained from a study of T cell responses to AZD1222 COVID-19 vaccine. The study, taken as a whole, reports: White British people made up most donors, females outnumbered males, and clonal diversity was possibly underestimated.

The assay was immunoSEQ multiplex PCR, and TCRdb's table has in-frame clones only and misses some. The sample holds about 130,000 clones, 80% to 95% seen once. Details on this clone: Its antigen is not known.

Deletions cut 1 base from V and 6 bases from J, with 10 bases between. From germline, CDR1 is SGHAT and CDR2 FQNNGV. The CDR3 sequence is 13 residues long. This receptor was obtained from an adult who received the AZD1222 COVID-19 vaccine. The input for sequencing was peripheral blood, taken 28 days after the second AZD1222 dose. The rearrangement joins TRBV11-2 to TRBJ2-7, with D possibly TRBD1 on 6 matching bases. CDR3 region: CASSLVGGFEQYF. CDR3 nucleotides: TGTGCCAGCAGCTTAGTAGGGGGTTTCGAGCAGTACTTC. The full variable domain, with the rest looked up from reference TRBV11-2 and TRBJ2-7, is EAGVAQSPRYKIIEKRQSVAFWCNPISGHATLYWYQQILGQGPKLLIQFQNNGVVDDSQLPKDRFSAERLKGVDSTLKIQPAKLEDSAVYLCASSLVGGFEQYFGPGTRLTVT.